This T cell receptor beta chain appears in the sequencing data of a study of T cells in Graves' hyperthyroidism and ophthalmopathy. Whole-study findings and limits: Also found in blood were most expanded thyroid clonotypes above 0.001.

This clonotype was seen at least ten times. Its antigen is still unknown. Amplification targeted TCR beta CDR3 regions from RNA transcripts. During a first-round RT-PCR of the TCR CDR3, the HTBI primer set was used. Each CDR3 protein gets one entry after TCRdb re-called the multiplex PCR reads with MiXCR. In the table there are almost 500,000 distinct CDR3 sequences, 22% of which are singletons. Source material for PBMCs was about 11 ml fresh peripheral blood. Germline V gene sequence: CDR1 MNHEY, CDR2 SVGAGI. V was pared by 2 bases and J by 7 bases, with 8 bases between. The length of the CDR3 is 12 residues.

The TCR originated in a woman in her sixties or seventies with Graves' ophthalmopathy. This sequence joins TRBV6-5 and TRBJ1-1; D is ambiguous. The material sequenced was blood. DNA of the CDR3: TGTGCCAGCAGTTACGGCGCAGTTGAAGCTTTCTTT. This sequence encodes CASSYGAVEAFF.